These T cell receptor beta chains were read from a single sample in a study of T cells after yellow fever vaccination. A single record per CDR3 protein comes from TCRdb applying MiXCR to the 5' RACE reads. The table shows around 140,000 distinct CDR3 sequences, with 5% to 7.5% occurring only once. Source: CD4+ T cells sorted from PBMCs, taken 10 days after the yellow fever booster vaccination. The receptors here all came from a man under 40 who received the YFV17D yellow fever vaccine. CDR3s leave out the opening cysteine and the closing phenylalanine or tryptophan. The order of the fields is J gene, CDR3 length, clone size, V gene, CDR3 protein. The size entry is marked missing in some rows and otherwise reads once, few, many or a size class.

TRBJ2-7,14,many,TRBV7-8,ASSSGLAAKSYEQY
TRBJ2-3,12,many,TRBV20-1,SATVSGATDTQY
TRBJ2-7,11,many,TRBV28,ASRRESTYEQY
TRBJ2-7,18,few,TRBV23-1,ASSHPRDREAFVMVNEQY
TRBJ2-7,14,few,TRBV5-1,ASSSLSGTEYYEQY
TRBJ2-7,13,many,TRBV7-9,ASSFVQGTSNEQY
TRBJ2-5,13,many,TRBV20-1,SARPGTSGSETQY
TRBJ1-1,11,many,TRBV25-1,ASRGLSGTEAF
TRBJ2-1,9,many,TRBV20-1,SASQEGHEF
TRBJ1-5,15,few,TRBV18,ASSPAGGTVRNQPQH
TRBJ2-1,13,many,TRBV20-1,SARLAGSSYNEQF
TRBJ2-3,16,.,TRBV20-1,SAGPGLAGWKPTDTQY
TRBJ2-7,9,many,TRBV10-3,ATRRSYEQY
TRBJ2-1,14,many,TRBV6-1,ASSEIGQGAYNEQF
TRBJ2-2,12,many,TRBV29-1,SVGSSGTSGELF
TRBJ2-5,13,.,TRBV5-1,ASSGLAGVGETQY
TRBJ2-7,13,many,TRBV20-1,SATGTGHPTYEQY
TRBJ2-7,9,many,TRBV18,ASSSDYEQY
TRBJ1-1,10,.,TRBV20-1,SGHTGGPEAF
TRBJ2-1,10,.,TRBV20-1,SGSQAYNEQF
TRBJ2-2,14,.,TRBV18,ASSLQGPQNTGELF
TRBJ1-1,12,many,TRBV5-1,ASSSGGGNTEAF
TRBJ1-1,9,few,TRBV21-1,ASILNTEAF
TRBJ2-1,11,many,TRBV12-3/TRBV12-4,ASTLTTNNEQF
TRBJ1-4,12,once,TRBV2,ARCLGGSNEKLF
TRBJ2-5,13,many,TRBV20-1,SAKTSGSVWETQY
TRBJ2-7,16,many,TRBV20-1,SARGPGFRVAGVDEQY
TRBJ2-3,13,few,TRBV20-1,SARNLAGGGDTQY
TRBJ2-1,15,few,TRBV7-9,ASSLNRGGVLGDEQF
TRBJ2-1,12,many,TRBV7-2,ASSLDSGSNEQF
TRBJ2-2,13,many,TRBV28,ASRGRDQNTGELF
TRBJ2-5,13,many,TRBV7-2,ASSLAVGSQETQY
TRBJ1-4,12,many,TRBV5-1,ASSLRTQSEKLF
TRBJ2-1,14,few,TRBV7-8,ASSAFRGNVGNEQF
TRBJ1-2,10,.,TRBV28,ASSLKGFGYT
TRBJ2-3,13,many,TRBV11-2,ASISAEPSTDTQY
TRBJ2-7,13,many,TRBV28,ASSGAGTLTYEQY